This T cell receptor (beta chain) was captured by sequencing in a study of shared clonotypes between healthy human individuals. Findings and limits, study-wide: The four-donor shared clonotypes exceeded non-shared clonotypes in generation probability, with non-shared ones scoring lower. Naive CD4 clonotypes were shared across a handful of donors at about 5.2%.

Trimming pared 2 bases from V and 7 bases from J, leaving 18 bases between. This CDR3 is built from 15 residues. CDR1 and CDR2 from the germline V gene are WSHSY and SAAADI. Libraries were prepared by immunoSEQ multiplex PCR; TCRdb keeps only in-frame clonotypes and omits some of them. This sample has some 1,100,000 clones, with around 78% found just once. As concerns this clone: Antigen: not known.

The chain carries TRBV10-2 and TRBJ2-7; unclear D gene. This clonotype was sampled from a man aged 18 to 29 in good health. Some clones in this sample may be carry-over from other donors' samples. The source material was memory CD4+ T cells from PBMCs. The subset: CD45RA-negative fraction. CDR3 sequence reads: CASSEGNGRPSEQYF. The CDR3 DNA follows: TGCGCCAGCAGTGAGGGGAACGGCCGGCCTTCGGAGCAGTACTTC.